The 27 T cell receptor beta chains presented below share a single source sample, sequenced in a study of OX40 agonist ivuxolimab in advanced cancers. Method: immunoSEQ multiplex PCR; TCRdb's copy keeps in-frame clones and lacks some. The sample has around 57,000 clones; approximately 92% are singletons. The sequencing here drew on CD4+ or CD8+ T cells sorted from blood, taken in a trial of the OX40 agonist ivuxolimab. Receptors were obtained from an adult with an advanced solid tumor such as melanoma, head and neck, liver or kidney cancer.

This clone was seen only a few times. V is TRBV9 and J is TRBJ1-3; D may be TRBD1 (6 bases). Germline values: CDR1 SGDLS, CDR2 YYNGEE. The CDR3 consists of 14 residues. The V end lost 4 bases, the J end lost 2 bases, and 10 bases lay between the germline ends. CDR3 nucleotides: TGTGCCAGCAGCCAAAGGACAGCTGGAAACACCATATATTTT. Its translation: CASSQRTAGNTIYF.

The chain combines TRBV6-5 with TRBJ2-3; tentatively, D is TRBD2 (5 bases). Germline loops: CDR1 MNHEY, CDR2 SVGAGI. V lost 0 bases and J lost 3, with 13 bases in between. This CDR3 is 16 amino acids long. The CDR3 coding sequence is TGTGCCAGCAGTTACTCTTACGAGGGTGAAACAGATACGCAGTATTTT. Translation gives CASSYSYEGETDTQYF.

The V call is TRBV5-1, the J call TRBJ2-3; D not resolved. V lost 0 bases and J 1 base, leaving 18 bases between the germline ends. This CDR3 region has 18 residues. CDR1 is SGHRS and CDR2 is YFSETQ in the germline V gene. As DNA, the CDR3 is TGCGCCAGCAGCTTGGGCCCCCTAGAAAAATGGGGCACAGATACGCAGTATTTT. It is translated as CASSLGPLEKWGTDTQYF.

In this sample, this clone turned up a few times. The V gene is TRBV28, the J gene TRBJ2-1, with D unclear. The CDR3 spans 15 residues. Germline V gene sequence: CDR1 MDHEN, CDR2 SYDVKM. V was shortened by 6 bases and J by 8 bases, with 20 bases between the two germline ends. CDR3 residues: CASSPLTSNDHEQFF. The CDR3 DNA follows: TGTGCCAGCAGCCCATTGACCTCAAACGACCATGAGCAGTTCTTC.

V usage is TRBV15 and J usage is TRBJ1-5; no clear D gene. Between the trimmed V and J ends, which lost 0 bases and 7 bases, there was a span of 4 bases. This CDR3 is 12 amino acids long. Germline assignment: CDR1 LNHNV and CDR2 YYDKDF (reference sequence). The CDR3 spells CATSRDRQPQHF. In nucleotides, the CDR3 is TGTGCCACCAGCAGAGATAGGCAGCCCCAGCATTTT.

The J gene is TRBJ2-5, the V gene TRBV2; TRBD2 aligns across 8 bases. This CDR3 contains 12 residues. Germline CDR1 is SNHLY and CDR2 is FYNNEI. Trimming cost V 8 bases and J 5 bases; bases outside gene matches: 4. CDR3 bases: TGTGCCAGCGAGGGACTAGACGAGACCCAGTACTTC. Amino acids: CASEGLDETQYF.

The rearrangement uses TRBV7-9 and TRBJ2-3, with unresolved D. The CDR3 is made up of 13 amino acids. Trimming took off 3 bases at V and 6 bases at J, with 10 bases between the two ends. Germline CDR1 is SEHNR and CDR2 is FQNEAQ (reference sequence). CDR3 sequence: CASSFAQIDTQYF. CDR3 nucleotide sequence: TGTGCCAGCAGCTTCGCGCAGATCGATACGCAGTATTTT.

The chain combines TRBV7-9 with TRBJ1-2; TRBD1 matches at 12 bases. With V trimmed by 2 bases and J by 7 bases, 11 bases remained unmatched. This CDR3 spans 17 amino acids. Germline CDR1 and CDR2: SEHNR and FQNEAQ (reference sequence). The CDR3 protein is CASSLFRRDRGRLGYTF. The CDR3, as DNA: TGTGCCAGCAGCTTATTTAGGCGGGACAGGGGGCGTCTTGGCTACACCTTC.

The DNA for the CDR3 is TGTGCCTGGAGTGACGGATACGAGCAGTACGTC. Encoded protein: CAWSDGYEQYV. The gene calls are TRBV30 and TRBJ2-7, with D uncertain. The CDR3 is 11 residues long. Germline V gene sequence: CDR1 GTSNPN, CDR2 SVGIG (reference sequence). Deletions cut 1 base from V and 4 bases from J, with 5 bases between.

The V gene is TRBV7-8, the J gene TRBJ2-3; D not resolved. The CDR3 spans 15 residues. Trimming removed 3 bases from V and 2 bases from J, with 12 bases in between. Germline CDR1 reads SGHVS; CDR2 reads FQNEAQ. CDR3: CASSFSPLVTDTQYF. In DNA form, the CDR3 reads TGTGCCAGCAGCTTCTCCCCACTCGTCACAGATACGCAGTATTTT.

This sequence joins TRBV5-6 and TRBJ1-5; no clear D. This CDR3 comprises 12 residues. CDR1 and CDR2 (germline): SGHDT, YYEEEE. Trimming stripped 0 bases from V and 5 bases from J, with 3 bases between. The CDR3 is CASSLADQPQHF. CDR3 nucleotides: TGTGCCAGCAGCTTGGCCGATCAGCCCCAGCATTTT.

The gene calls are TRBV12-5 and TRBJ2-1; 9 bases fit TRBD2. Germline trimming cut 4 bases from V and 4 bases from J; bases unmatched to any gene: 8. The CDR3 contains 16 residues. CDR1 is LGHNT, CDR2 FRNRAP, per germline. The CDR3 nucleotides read TGTGCTAGTGGTTCCTCGACTAGCGGAAAATACAATGAGCAGTTCTTC. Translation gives CASGSSTSGKYNEQFF. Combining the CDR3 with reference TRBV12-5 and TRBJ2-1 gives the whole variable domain DARVTQTPRHKVTEMGQEVTMRCQPILGHNTVFWYRQTMMQGLELLAYFRNRAPLDDSGMPKDRFSAEMPDATLATLKIQPSEPRDSAVYFCASGSSTSGKYNEQFFGPGTRLTVL.

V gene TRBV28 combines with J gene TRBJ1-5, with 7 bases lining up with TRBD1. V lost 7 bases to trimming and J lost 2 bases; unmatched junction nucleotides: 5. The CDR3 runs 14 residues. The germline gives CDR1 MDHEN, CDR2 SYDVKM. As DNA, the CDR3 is TGTGCCAGCAAGTCAGGGGGAGGCAATCAGCCCCAGCATTTT. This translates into CASKSGGGNQPQHF.

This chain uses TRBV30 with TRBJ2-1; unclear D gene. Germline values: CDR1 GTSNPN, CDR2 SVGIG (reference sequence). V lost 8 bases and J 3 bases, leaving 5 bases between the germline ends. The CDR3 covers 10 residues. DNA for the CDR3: TGTGCCGGGTACTACAATGAGCAGTTCTTC. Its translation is CAGYYNEQFF.

The CDR3 DNA reads as TGTGCCAGCAGCCAAGCGGGCTCCTACAATGAGCAGTTCTTC. This gives the protein CASSQAGSYNEQFF. The chain carries TRBV28 and TRBJ2-1, with D tentatively TRBD2 (6 bases). V gave up 6 bases and J gave up 0 bases, with 9 bases separating them. Germline CDR1 and CDR2: MDHEN and SYDVKM. CDR3 size: 14 residues.

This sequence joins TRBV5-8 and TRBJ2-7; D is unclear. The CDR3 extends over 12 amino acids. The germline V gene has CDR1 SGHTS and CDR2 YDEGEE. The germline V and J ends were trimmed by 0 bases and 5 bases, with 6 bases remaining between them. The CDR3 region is CASSLEMNEQYV. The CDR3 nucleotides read TGTGCCAGCAGCTTGGAAATGAACGAGCAGTACGTC.

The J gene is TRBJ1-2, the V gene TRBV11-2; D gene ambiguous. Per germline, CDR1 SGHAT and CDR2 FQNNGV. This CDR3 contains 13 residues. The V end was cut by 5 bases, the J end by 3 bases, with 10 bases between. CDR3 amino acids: CASSLTTDYGYTF. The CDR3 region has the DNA TGTGCCAGCAGCCTCACAACGGACTATGGCTACACCTTC. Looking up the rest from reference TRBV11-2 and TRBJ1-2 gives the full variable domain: EAGVAQSPRYKIIEKRQSVAFWCNPISGHATLYWYQQILGQGPKLLIQFQNNGVVDDSQLPKDRFSAERLKGVDSTLKIQPAKLEDSAVYLCASSLTTDYGYTFGSGTRLTVV.

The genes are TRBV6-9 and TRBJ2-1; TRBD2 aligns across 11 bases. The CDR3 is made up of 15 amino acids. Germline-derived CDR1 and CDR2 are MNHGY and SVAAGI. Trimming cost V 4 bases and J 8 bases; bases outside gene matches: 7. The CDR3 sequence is CASSSVAGGSHEQFF. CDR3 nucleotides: TGTGCCAGCAGTTCCGTAGCGGGAGGGAGCCATGAGCAGTTCTTC.

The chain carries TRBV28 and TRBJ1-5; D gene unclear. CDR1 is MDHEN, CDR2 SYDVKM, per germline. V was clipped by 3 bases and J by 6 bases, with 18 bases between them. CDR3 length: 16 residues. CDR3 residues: CASSLGIGFSSQPQHF. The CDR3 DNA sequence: TGTGCCAGCAGTTTGGGGATCGGGTTTTCCAGTCAGCCCCAGCATTTT.

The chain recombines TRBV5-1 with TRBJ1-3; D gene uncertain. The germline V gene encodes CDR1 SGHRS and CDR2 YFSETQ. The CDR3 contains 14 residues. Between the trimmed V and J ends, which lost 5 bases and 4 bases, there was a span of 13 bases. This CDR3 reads CASRPDWRGNTIYF. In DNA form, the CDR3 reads TGCGCCAGCAGGCCGGACTGGCGGGGAAACACCATATATTTT.

In DNA form, the CDR3 reads TGCGCCAGCAGCCAAGCGGGGGATACGCAGTATTTT. Protein: CASSQAGDTQYF. This sequence joins TRBV4-3 and TRBJ2-3; perhaps TRBD2 as D (5 bases). The CDR3 extends over 12 amino acids. Germline lookup yields CDR1 LGHNA and CDR2 YSLEER. The germline V and J ends were trimmed by 1 base and 6 bases, with 5 bases remaining between them.

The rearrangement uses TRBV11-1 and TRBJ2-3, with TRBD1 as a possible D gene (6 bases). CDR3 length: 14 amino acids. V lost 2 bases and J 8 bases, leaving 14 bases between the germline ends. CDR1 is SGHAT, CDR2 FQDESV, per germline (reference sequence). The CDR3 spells CASSLYGDTGTQYF. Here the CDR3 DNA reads TGTGCCAGCAGCTTATACGGGGACACGGGTACGCAGTATTTT.

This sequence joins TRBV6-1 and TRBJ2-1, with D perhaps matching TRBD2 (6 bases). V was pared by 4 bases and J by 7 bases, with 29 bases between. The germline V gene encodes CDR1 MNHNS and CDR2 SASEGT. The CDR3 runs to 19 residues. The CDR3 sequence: CASSGHGTGDPFTTNEQFF. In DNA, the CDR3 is TGTGCCAGCAGTGGACACGGGACTGGGGACCCGTTTACTACAAATGAGCAGTTCTTC.

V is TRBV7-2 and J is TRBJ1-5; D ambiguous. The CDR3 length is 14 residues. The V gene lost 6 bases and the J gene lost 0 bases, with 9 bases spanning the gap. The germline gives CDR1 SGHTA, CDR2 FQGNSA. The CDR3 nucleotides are TGTGCCAGCAGGGAACCTTATAGCAATCAGCCCCAGCATTTT. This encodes CASREPYSNQPQHF.

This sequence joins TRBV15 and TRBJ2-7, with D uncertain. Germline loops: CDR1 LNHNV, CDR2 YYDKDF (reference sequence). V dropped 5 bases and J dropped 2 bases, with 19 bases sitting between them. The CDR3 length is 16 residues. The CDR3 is CATSRGSIPTTYEQYF. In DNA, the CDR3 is TGTGCCACCAGCCGCGGCTCCATACCAACAACCTACGAGCAGTACTTC.

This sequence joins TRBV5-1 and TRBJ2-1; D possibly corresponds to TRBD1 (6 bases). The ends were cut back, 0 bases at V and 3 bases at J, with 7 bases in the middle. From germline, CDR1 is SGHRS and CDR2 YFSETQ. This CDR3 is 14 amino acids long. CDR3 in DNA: TGCGCCAGCAGCTTGGGGGACAACTACAATGAGCAGTTCTTC. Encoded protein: CASSLGDNYNEQFF.

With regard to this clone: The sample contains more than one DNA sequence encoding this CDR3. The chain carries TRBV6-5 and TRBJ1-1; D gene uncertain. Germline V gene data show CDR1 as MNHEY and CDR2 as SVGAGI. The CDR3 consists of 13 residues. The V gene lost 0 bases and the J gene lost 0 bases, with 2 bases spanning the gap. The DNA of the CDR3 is TGTGCCAGCAGTTACTCGATGAACACTGAAGCTTTCTTT. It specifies CASSYSMNTEAFF.